These T cell receptor beta chains were read from a single sample in a study of T cells in Graves' hyperthyroidism and ophthalmopathy. TCRdb re-derived calls from the multiplex PCR reads in MiXCR, one entry per CDR3 protein. The data hold roughly 290,000 distinct CDR3 sequences, with 10% to 15% observed a single time. The sequenced sample consisted of blood. Receptors were obtained from a woman aged 25 to 39 with Graves' hyperthyroidism that later progressed to Graves' ophthalmopathy. Each CDR3 is given with its conserved first and last residue. Fields, in order: D gene, V gene, CDR3 length, clone size, J gene, CDR3 protein, CDR3 DNA. A D gene is named only where the DNA matches it firmly. Some rows mark clone size as missing; the rest say once, few, many or name a class of expanded clone.

TRBD2,TRBV28,14,-,TRBJ2-7,CASSWASGRGEQYF,TGTGCCAGCAGTTGGGCTAGCGGTCGGGGGGAGCAGTACTTC
-,TRBV6-1,14,few,TRBJ2-1,CASSEFAEYNEQFF,TGTGCCAGCAGTGAATTTGCGGAGTACAATGAGCAGTTCTTC
-,TRBV7-3,13,many,TRBJ2-1,CASSLELNNEQFF,TGTGCCAGCAGCTTAGAGCTGAACAATGAGCAGTTCTTC
TRBD2,TRBV7-2,16,many,TRBJ2-3,CASSFPLAGAVDTQYF,TGTGCCAGCAGCTTCCCTCTAGCGGGAGCCGTAGATACGCAGTATTTT
TRBD1,TRBV19,15,-,TRBJ2-1,CASSMSDRGYDEQFF,TGTGCCAGTAGTATGAGTGACAGGGGGTATGATGAGCAGTTCTTC
TRBD2,TRBV9,17,-,TRBJ2-3,CASSVGVTSGRADTQYF,TGTGCCAGCAGCGTAGGAGTGACTAGCGGAAGGGCGGATACGCAGTATTTT
-,TRBV30,13,many,TRBJ1-1,CAWRPSRVTEAFF,TGTGCCTGGCGCCCCTCCCGGGTTACTGAAGCTTTCTTT
TRBD2,TRBV28,13,many,TRBJ2-5,CASGGGTASTQYF,TGTGCCAGTGGGGGGGGAACAGCCTCAACCCAGTACTTC
-,TRBV27,15,many,TRBJ2-6,CASRSVGSGANVLTF,TGTGCCAGCAGATCCGTCGGCTCTGGGGCCAACGTCCTGACTTTC
-,TRBV4-3,15,-,TRBJ1-4,CASSQVGATNEKLFF,TGCGCCAGCAGCCAAGTTGGAGCAACTAATGAAAAACTGTTTTTT
-,TRBV7-9,14,many,TRBJ2-7,CASSLGTAPYEQYF,TGTGCCAGCAGTTTAGGAACCGCCCCCTACGAGCAGTACTTC
TRBD1,TRBV9,13,-,TRBJ2-1,CASSYAQGDEQFF,TGTGCCAGCAGCTATGCACAGGGGGATGAGCAGTTCTTC
-,TRBV5-5,14,few,TRBJ1-3,CASSLGLVGNTIYF,TGTGCCAGCAGCTTGGGGCTGGTGGGAAACACCATATATTTT
TRBD2,TRBV7-3,18,many,TRBJ2-1,CASSLYQTSGSSYNEQFF,TGTGCCAGCAGCTTATATCAGACTAGCGGTAGCTCCTACAATGAGCAGTTCTTC
TRBD1,TRBV6-1,19,few,TRBJ2-6,CASTKEVDRTPSGANVLTF,TGTGCCAGCACCAAGGAGGTGGACAGGACGCCCTCTGGGGCCAACGTCCTGACTTTC
TRBD1,TRBV27,17,-,TRBJ1-6,CASSSWAAGGINSPLHF,TGTGCCAGCAGTTCTTGGGCTGCAGGGGGAATTAATTCACCCCTCCACTTT
TRBD2,TRBV10-3,13,many,TRBJ2-3,CAITSGNTDTQYF,TGTGCCATCACTAGCGGGAACACAGATACGCAGTATTTT
-,TRBV2,13,few,TRBJ1-1,CASRPDGGTEAFF,TGTGCCAGCAGACCCGACGGAGGCACTGAAGCTTTCTTT
-,TRBV5-1,11,once,TRBJ2-3,CASTQTDTQYF,TGCGCCAGCACCCAAACAGATACGCAGTATTTT
-,TRBV15,15,-,TRBJ2-5,CATSRGTANQETQYF,TGTGCCACCAGCAGAGGGACAGCAAACCAAGAGACCCAGTACTTC
TRBD2,TRBV7-2,12,many,TRBJ2-3,CILGGITDTQYF,TGTATCCTGGGGGGGATTACAGATACGCAGTATTTT
-,TRBV6-1,13,many,TRBJ1-5,CASSTGKRQPQHF,TGTGCCAGCTCTACAGGGAAGAGGCAGCCCCAGCATTTT
-,TRBV20-1,12,many,TRBJ1-5,CSAGPENQPQHF,TGCAGTGCCGGGCCGGAAAATCAGCCCCAGCATTTT
-,TRBV29-1,12,-,TRBJ2-5,CSVEQSKETQYF,TGCAGCGTTGAACAGTCAAAAGAGACCCAGTACTTC
TRBD1,TRBV6-1,15,many,TRBJ1-5,CASRWTGSSNQPQHF,TGTGCCAGCAGATGGACAGGGTCAAGCAATCAGCCCCAGCATTTT
-,TRBV7-6,12,-,TRBJ2-2,CASSSMAGELFF,TGTGCCAGCAGCTCTATGGCCGGGGAGCTGTTTTTT
TRBD2,TRBV20-1,16,-,TRBJ2-5,CSASSGLAGGGETQYF,TGCAGTGCTAGTTCGGGGCTAGCGGGAGGAGGAGAGACCCAGTACTTC
-,TRBV15,15,many,TRBJ2-1,CATKYLDNSYNEQFF,TGTGCCACCAAGTATCTGGACAACTCCTACAATGAGCAGTTCTTC
TRBD2,TRBV20-1,15,many,TRBJ2-7,CSARDPSSGNNEQYF,TGCAGTGCTAGAGATCCCTCTAGCGGGAACAACGAGCAGTACTTC
-,TRBV10-2,13,-,TRBJ1-2,CASLCSEGYGYTF,TGCGCCAGCTTATGCTCCGAGGGCTATGGCTACACCTTC
-,TRBV6-4,13,few,TRBJ2-3,CASSGIPWDTQYF,TGTGCCAGCAGTGGTATACCCTGGGATACGCAGTATTTT
-,TRBV7-9,13,-,TRBJ2-7,CASSLSTPYEQYF,TGTGCCAGCAGCTTATCCACCCCCTACGAGCAGTACTTC
TRBD2,TRBV6-2/TRBV6-3,15,many,TRBJ2-1,CASSTASGSMYEQFF,TGTGCCAGCAGTACCGCTAGCGGGAGTATGTATGAGCAGTTCTTC
-,TRBV6-1,15,many,TRBJ1-6,CASTQKTTGGSPLHF,TGTGCCAGCACCCAAAAAACGACAGGCGGGTCACCCCTCCACTTT
-,TRBV10-2,15,many,TRBJ2-6,CASSRGGAGANVLTF,TGCGCCAGCAGCCGAGGCGGGGCTGGGGCCAACGTCCTGACTTTC
-,TRBV4-1,13,-,TRBJ2-3,CASSITRGNTQYF,TGCGCCAGCAGCATTACTAGAGGGAATACGCAGTATTTT
TRBD2,TRBV7-2,16,many,TRBJ2-7,CASSLGLAGDTYEQYF,TGTGCCAGCAGCTTAGGACTAGCGGGGGATACCTACGAGCAGTACTTC
TRBD1,TRBV29-1,17,many,TRBJ1-1,CSVDVFRGTLVNTEAFF,TGCAGCGTTGACGTTTTCAGGGGGACCTTGGTGAACACTGAAGCTTTCTTT
TRBD2,TRBV12-3/TRBV12-4,17,many,TRBJ2-2,CASRSKGLAGFGGELFF,TGTGCCAGCAGGTCGAAGGGACTAGCGGGATTCGGCGGGGAGCTGTTTTTT